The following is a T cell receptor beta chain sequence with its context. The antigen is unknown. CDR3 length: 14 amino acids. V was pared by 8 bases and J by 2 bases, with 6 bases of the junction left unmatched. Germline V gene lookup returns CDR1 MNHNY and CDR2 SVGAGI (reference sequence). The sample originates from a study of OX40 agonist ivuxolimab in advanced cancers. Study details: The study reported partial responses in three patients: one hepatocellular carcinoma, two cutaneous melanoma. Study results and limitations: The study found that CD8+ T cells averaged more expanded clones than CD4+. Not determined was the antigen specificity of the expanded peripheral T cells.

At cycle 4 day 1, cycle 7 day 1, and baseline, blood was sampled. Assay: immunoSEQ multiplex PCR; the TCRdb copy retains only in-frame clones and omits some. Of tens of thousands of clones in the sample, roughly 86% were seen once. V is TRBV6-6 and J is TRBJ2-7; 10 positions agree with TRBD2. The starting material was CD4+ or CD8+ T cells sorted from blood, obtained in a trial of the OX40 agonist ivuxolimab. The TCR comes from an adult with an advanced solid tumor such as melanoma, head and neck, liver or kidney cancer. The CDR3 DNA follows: TGTGCCAGCGGATTGACTAGCGGGCCCTACGAGCAGTACTTC. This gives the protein CASGLTSGPYEQYF.